The clone carrying this TCR beta chain was picked up one time. The data are from a study of T cell responses to AZD1222 COVID-19 vaccine. Assay: immunoSEQ multiplex PCR; the TCRdb copy retains only in-frame clones and omits some. Among around 100,000 clones listed, over 70% were seen once. This TCR was sampled from an adult in good health. Here the sequenced sample was peripheral blood, taken on day 0 of AZD1222 vaccination.

CDR3 residues: CAISDTRGTGVVLPYEQYF. Here the CDR3 DNA reads TGTGCCATCAGCGATACCCGTGGGACAGGGGTCGTTCTACCCTACGAGCAGTACTTC. The chain carries TRBV10-3 and TRBJ2-7, with TRBD1 matching 10 bases. The junction had 19 bases not matched to a gene; V was cut back by 6 bases and J by 2 bases. The CDR3 length is 19 residues. Germline CDR1 and CDR2: ENHRY and SYGVKD.